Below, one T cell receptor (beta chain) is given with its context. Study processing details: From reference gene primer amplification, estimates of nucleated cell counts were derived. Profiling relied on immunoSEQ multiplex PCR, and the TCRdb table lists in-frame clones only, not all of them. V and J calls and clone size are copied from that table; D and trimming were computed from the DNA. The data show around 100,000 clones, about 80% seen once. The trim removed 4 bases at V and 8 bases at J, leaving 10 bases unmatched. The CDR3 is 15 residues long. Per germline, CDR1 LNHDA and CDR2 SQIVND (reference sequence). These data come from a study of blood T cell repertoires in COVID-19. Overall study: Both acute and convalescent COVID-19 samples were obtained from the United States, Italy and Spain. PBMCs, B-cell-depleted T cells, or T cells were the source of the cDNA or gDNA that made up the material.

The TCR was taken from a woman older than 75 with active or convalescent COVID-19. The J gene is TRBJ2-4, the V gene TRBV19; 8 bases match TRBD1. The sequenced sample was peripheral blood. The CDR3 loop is CASSTSRTGLYIQYF. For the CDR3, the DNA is TGTGCCAGTAGTACCTCCCGGACAGGGTTGTACATTCAGTACTTC.